This T cell receptor beta chain was recorded in a study of CD8 T cells in ankylosing spondylitis. Notes on the study in general: Previous work reported some of these motif variants in the synovial fluid and blood of reactive arthritis. The study looked at matched synovial fluid samples from ankylosing spondylitis patients. Disease-linked clones were reported to be significantly enriched there. Disease-linked clones, CD8+, were relatively rare in peripheral blood. Characteristic, it appeared, of ankylosing spondylitis blood was a TCR beta motif of eight highly homologous variants.

This clonotype was counted many times. The antigen remains undetermined. Making use of molecular barcodes, quantitative 5'-RACE generated TCR beta libraries. From the 5' RACE reads, TCRdb called clonotypes with MiXCR, one entry per CDR3 protein. The sample has some 700,000 distinct CDR3 sequences; 19% are singletons. Germline CDR1 reads SGHRS; CDR2 reads YFSETQ. The CDR3 is 16 residues long. Germline trimming cut 0 bases from V and 6 bases from J; bases unmatched to any gene: 8. This chain links TRBV5-1 with TRBJ2-3; TRBD2 agrees at 9 bases. The sequenced sample was blood, either unsorted or a sorted T cell fraction (not recorded which). This TCR derives from a male donor with ankylosing spondylitis. CDR3 amino acids: CASSLAWRGGMDTQYF. The CDR3 coding sequence is TGCGCCAGCAGCTTGGCCTGGCGGGGGGGGATGGATACGCAGTATTTT.